This TCR beta chain was sequenced in a study of CD8+CD57+ T cells in acquired aplastic anemia. Background on the study: The DNA of sorted CD4+ and CD8+ cells averaged around 3 ug. Study conclusions and caveats: Around 29 shared CD8+ CDR3s appeared highly expressed within patients' immunodominant clones.

V shed 4 bases, J shed 2 bases, and the junction held 7 bases outside the gene matches. Germline values: CDR1 ENHRY, CDR2 SYGVKD. This CDR3 region has 16 residues. Using genomic DNA as the template, TCR beta VDJ and CDR3 profiling was carried out. MiXCR, run by TCRdb on the reads, gives a single entry per CDR3 protein. The table lists some 200,000 distinct CDR3 sequences, less than 60% of them singletons. With regard to this clonotype: Its matching antigen is unknown.

The sequenced patients had an expansion of CD8+CD57+ cells seen by flow cytometry. Everyone among the patients had severe acquired aplastic anemia. Patients were therapy-naive when their blood was sampled. The receptor comes from a human donor with aplastic anemia. The chain has TRBV10-3 and TRBJ2-7; 11 bases map to TRBD2. Sequencing was done on a sample of sorted CD4+, CD8+, or CD8+CD57+ T cells (not recorded which) from PBMCs. Here the CDR3 reads CAISALLAGVTYEQYF. CDR3 sequence (DNA): TGTGCCATCAGTGCCCTACTAGCGGGGGTTACCTACGAGCAGTACTTC.